A selection of T cell receptor beta chains follows, all from one sample in a study of radiation and T cells in renal cell carcinoma. Sequencing was performed with immunoSEQ multiplex PCR; in TCRdb, only in-frame clones are kept and a portion is missing. In the table there are about 130,000 clones, 81% of which are singletons. The input for sequencing was blood, taken from a patient whose treatment included radiotherapy and nephrectomy. These receptors all come from a man between 50 and 59 years old with renal cell carcinoma. The CDR3 runs from the conserved cysteine through the conserved F or W. D genes are given only for firm matches. Clone size, where shown, is once, few, many, or a class for clones that have expanded.

-	TRBJ1-1	TRBV30	-	CAWSVPGGEAFF	TGTGCCTGGAGTGTACCGGGGGGAGAAGCTTTCTTT
-	TRBJ1-5	TRBV6-6	-	CASSYGQSYQPQHF	TGTGCCAGCAGTTACGGGCAGTCGTATCAGCCCCAGCATTTT
-	TRBJ1-2	TRBV18	TRBD1	CASSRGQGYGYTF	TGTGCCAGCTCACGGGGACAGGGTTATGGCTACACCTTC
-	TRBJ1-5	TRBV7-9	-	CASSLGNQPQHF	TGTGCCAGCAGCCTAGGGAATCAGCCCCAGCATTTT
-	TRBJ1-5	TRBV7-2	-	CASSLALYQPQHF	TGTGCCAGCAGCTTGGCACTGTATCAGCCCCAGCATTTT
-	TRBJ2-2	TRBV5-4	-	CASSLVGTGELFF	TGTGCCAGCAGCTTGGTCGGCACCGGGGAGCTGTTTTTT
-	TRBJ2-2	TRBV5-1	TRBD1	CASRDRVTGELFF	TGCGCCAGCAGGGACAGGGTAACCGGGGAGCTGTTTTTT
-	TRBJ1-1	TRBV6-5	-	CASSYSYLENTEAFF	TGTGCCAGCAGTTACAGTTATTTAGAGAACACTGAAGCTTTCTTT
-	TRBJ1-1	TRBV4-3	-	CASSQKSSGEGKAFF	TGCGCCAGCAGCCAAAAGTCTTCAGGAGAGGGGAAAGCTTTCTTT
-	TRBJ1-2	TRBV28	TRBD1	CASSLRQGPGGYTF	TGTGCCAGCAGTTTGAGACAGGGGCCAGGTGGCTACACCTTC
-	TRBJ1-5	TRBV7-2	-	CASSLGSFGGNQPQHF	TGTGCCAGCAGCTTAGGGTCGTTTGGGGGCAATCAGCCCCAGCATTTT
-	TRBJ2-1	TRBV5-1	-	CASSLESNYNEQFF	TGCGCCAGCAGCTTGGAGTCTAACTACAATGAGCAGTTCTTC
-	TRBJ1-2	TRBV9	-	CASSVSGLNDYGYTF	TGTGCCAGCAGCGTCTCTGGTTTGAACGACTATGGCTACACCTTC
-	TRBJ1-4	TRBV5-1	-	CASSPRQVATNEKLFF	TGCGCCAGCAGCCCAAGACAAGTCGCAACTAATGAAAAACTGTTTTTT
many	TRBJ2-7	TRBV7-2	-	CASSLDRSYEQYF	TGTGCCAGCAGCTTGGATCGGTCCTACGAGCAGTACTTC
-	TRBJ2-7	TRBV6-5	-	CASSYRGDTPYEQYF	TGTGCCAGCAGTTACCGAGGAGATACGCCCTACGAGCAGTACTTC
-	TRBJ2-3	TRBV30	TRBD2	CAWSVLSGRASGTDTQYF	TGTGCCTGGAGTGTACTTAGCGGGAGGGCCTCTGGCACAGATACGCAGTATTTT
few	TRBJ2-7	TRBV6-5	-	CASSYSRLQGYYEQYF	TGTGCCAGCAGTTACTCGAGGTTACAGGGATACTACGAGCAGTACTTC
-	TRBJ2-7	TRBV11-3	-	CASSFPVRSGTYEQYF	TGTGCCAGCAGCTTCCCAGTCCGTTCCGGGACCTACGAGCAGTACTTC
-	TRBJ1-4	TRBV9	-	CASSVAPLARFLGEKLFF	TGTGCCAGCAGCGTAGCACCACTGGCCAGGTTCCTTGGAGAAAAACTGTTTTTT
-	TRBJ2-1	TRBV29-1	TRBD2	CSVDPRTSGRGDEQFF	TGCAGCGTTGACCCCAGGACTAGCGGGAGGGGTGATGAGCAGTTCTTC
-	TRBJ2-1	TRBV27	TRBD2	CASRSTTQRGQFF	TGTGCCAGCAGATCCACGACCCAGCGGGGGCAGTTCTTC
-	TRBJ2-7	TRBV5-1	-	CASSLGSGKGAYEQYF	TGCGCCAGCAGCTTGGGATCGGGGAAGGGGGCCTACGAGCAGTACTTC
few	TRBJ1-2	TRBV6-1	-	CASSSYGYTF	TGTGCCAGCAGTAGCTATGGCTACACCTTC
-	TRBJ1-3	TRBV2	-	CASSDMESSGNTIYF	TGTGCCAGCAGTGATATGGAAAGCTCTGGAAACACCATATATTTT
-	TRBJ1-2	TRBV30	-	CAWSGAGYGYTF	TGTGCCTGGAGTGGGGCAGGGTATGGCTACACCTTC
-	TRBJ2-3	TRBV5-1	TRBD2	CASSGRLATDTQYF	TGCGCCAGCAGCGGGAGACTAGCGACAGATACGCAGTATTTT
-	TRBJ1-2	TRBV6-1	-	CASSEDSFISYTF	TGTGCCAGCAGTGAAGACAGCTTTATTAGCTACACCTTC
-	TRBJ2-7	TRBV7-9	-	CASGMGEQYF	TGTGCCAGCGGCATGGGCGAGCAGTACTTC
-	TRBJ1-6	TRBV13	TRBD1	CASRPQGSAGSSYNSPLHF	TGTGCCAGCAGACCACAGGGGTCGGCGGGTAGCTCCTATAATTCACCCCTCCACTTT
-	TRBJ1-1	TRBV12-5	-	CASAIRDSPYTEAFF	TGTGCTAGTGCCATAAGAGACAGTCCCTACACTGAAGCTTTCTTT
-	TRBJ2-3	TRBV4-2	TRBD1	CASSQGDSRTDTQYF	TGTGCCAGCAGCCAAGGGGACAGCCGCACAGATACGCAGTATTTT
few	TRBJ1-2	TRBV5-1	TRBD1	CASSLVSGGSANYGYTF	TGCGCCAGCAGCTTGGTTTCAGGGGGCTCAGCTAACTATGGCTACACCTTC
-	TRBJ2-7	TRBV19	-	CASSIKGASSYEQYF	TGTGCCAGTAGTATTAAAGGGGCCTCCTCCTACGAGCAGTACTTC
-	TRBJ2-2	TRBV19	-	CASSMGRDTGELFF	TGTGCCAGTAGTATGGGAAGGGACACCGGGGAGCTGTTTTTT
-	TRBJ2-3	TRBV30	-	CAWSGGGGLSDTQYF	TGTGCCTGGAGTGGTGGGGGGGGCCTTTCAGATACGCAGTATTTT
-	TRBJ2-1	TRBV10-3	-	CAIREGDSSYNEQFF	TGTGCCATCAGGGAGGGGGATAGCTCCTACAATGAGCAGTTCTTC
-	TRBJ2-1	TRBV4-2	TRBD2	CASSQYGTSGRSYNEQFF	TGTGCCAGCAGCCAATACGGGACTAGCGGGAGGTCCTACAATGAGCAGTTCTTC
-	TRBJ2-7	TRBV30	-	CAWSTVAGGQYF	TGTGCCTGGAGTACTGTAGCCGGTGGGCAGTACTTC
-	TRBJ2-5	TRBV2	-	CASTGLNQETQYF	TGTGCCAGCACCGGACTGAACCAAGAGACCCAGTACTTC
-	TRBJ1-1	TRBV9	-	CASSVMGASAEAFF	TGTGCCAGCAGCGTTATGGGAGCGAGTGCTGAAGCTTTCTTT
-	TRBJ2-7	TRBV6-5	-	CASSSNGGYEQYF	TGTGCCAGCAGTTCAAACGGGGGATACGAGCAGTACTTC
-	TRBJ1-5	TRBV9	-	CASSVEGSPYQPQHF	TGTGCCAGCAGCGTAGAGGGGTCGCCTTATCAGCCCCAGCATTTT
-	TRBJ2-7	TRBV30	-	CAWIPVGPYEQYF	TGTGCCTGGATTCCGGTCGGCCCCTACGAGCAGTACTTC
-	TRBJ2-7	TRBV6-5	TRBD1	CASSRTGKFYEQYF	TGTGCCAGCAGTAGGACAGGCAAATTCTACGAGCAGTACTTC
-	TRBJ1-4	TRBV9	TRBD1	CASNRQGINEKLFF	TGTGCCAGCAACAGACAGGGGATTAATGAAAAACTGTTTTTT
-	TRBJ2-7	TRBV7-2	-	CASSRSQGFAESYEQYF	TGTGCCAGCAGCCGCTCACAGGGTTTCGCGGAATCCTACGAGCAGTACTTC
-	TRBJ2-7	TRBV18	TRBD1	CASSPPRGQGYEQYF	TGTGCCAGCTCACCTCCCAGGGGGCAGGGTTACGAGCAGTACTTC
once	TRBJ2-7	TRBV7-2	TRBD1	CASSYTTGAGGEQYF	TGTGCCAGCAGTTATACAACAGGGGCCGGTGGCGAGCAGTACTTC
-	TRBJ2-1	TRBV2	-	CASRQGGGKYEQFF	TGTGCCAGCAGGCAGGGAGGAGGCAAGTATGAGCAGTTCTTC